This T cell receptor (beta chain) was documented in a study of T cells in Graves' hyperthyroidism and ophthalmopathy. The TCR beta CDR3 regions underwent amplification using RNA transcripts as the source. When the TCR CDR3 underwent first-round RT-PCR, the HTBI primer set was used. MiXCR, applied by TCRdb to the multiplex PCR reads, yields one record per CDR3 protein. The sample has about 320,000 distinct CDR3 sequences; approximately 15% are singletons. About this clonotype: The antigen is unknown.

Points from the study as a whole: Most thyroid clonotypes that were expanded above 0.001 also turned up in blood.

Trimming left V 6 bases short and J 0 bases short, with 15 bases between. The CDR3 sequence is 16 residues long. Calling Graves' hyperthyroidism stable meant ophthalmopathy did not progress within 18 months. This sequence originates from a man younger than 40 with Graves' hyperthyroidism. The sequencing sample was made of blood. The chain joins TRBV12-3 or TRBV12-4 to TRBJ2-4; unclear D gene. The CDR3 DNA is TGTGCCAGCAGCCCTAACCCCTGGCTAGCCAAAAACATTCAGTACTTC. As protein: CASSPNPWLAKNIQYF.